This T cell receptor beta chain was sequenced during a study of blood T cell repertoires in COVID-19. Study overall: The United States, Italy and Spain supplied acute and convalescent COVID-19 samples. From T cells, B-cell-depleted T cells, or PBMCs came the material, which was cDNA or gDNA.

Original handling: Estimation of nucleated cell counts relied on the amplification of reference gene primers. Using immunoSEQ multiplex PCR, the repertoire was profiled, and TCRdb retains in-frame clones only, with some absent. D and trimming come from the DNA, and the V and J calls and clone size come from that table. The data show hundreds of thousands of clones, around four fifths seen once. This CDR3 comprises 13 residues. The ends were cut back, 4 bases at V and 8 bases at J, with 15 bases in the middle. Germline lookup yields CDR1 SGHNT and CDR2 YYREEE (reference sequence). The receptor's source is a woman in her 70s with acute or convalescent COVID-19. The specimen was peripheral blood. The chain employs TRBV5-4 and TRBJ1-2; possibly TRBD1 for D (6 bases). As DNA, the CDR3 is TGTGCCAGCAGCCGAGACAGGAGTGGCGGCTACACCTTC. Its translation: CASSRDRSGGYTF.